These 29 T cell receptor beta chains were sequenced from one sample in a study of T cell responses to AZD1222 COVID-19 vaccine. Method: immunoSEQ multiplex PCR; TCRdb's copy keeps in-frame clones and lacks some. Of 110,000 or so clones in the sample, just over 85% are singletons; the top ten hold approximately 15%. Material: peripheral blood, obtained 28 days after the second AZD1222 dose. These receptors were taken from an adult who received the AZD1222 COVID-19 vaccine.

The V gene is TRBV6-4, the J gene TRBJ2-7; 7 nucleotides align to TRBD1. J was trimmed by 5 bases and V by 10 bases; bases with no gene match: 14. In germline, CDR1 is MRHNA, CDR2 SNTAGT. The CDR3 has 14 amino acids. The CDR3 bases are TGTGCCAACATCCGGGGACAGCACAGCGACGAGCAGTACTTC. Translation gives CANIRGQHSDEQYF.

CDR3 nucleotides: TGTGCCAGCAGCGTGGGTAGCGGGAGGGGCACAGATACGCAGTATTTT. Its protein product is CASSVGSGRGTDTQYF. The chain recombines TRBV11-3 with TRBJ2-3; 11 nucleotides align to TRBD2. The CDR3 loop spans 16 amino acids. V was clipped by 5 bases and J by 1 base; unmatched bases: 5. Germline assignment: CDR1 SGHNT and CDR2 YENEEA.

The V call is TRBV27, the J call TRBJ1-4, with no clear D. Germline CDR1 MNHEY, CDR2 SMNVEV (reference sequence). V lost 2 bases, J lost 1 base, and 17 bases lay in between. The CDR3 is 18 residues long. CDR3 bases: TGTGCCAGCAGTTTAACCGGACGTAGCTTTGGAACTAATGAAAAACTGTTTTTT. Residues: CASSLTGRSFGTNEKLFF.

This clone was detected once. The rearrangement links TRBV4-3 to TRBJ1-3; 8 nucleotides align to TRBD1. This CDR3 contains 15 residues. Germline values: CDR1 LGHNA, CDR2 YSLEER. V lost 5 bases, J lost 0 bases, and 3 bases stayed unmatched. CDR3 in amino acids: CASSFGQGSGNTIYF. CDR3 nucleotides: TGCGCCAGCAGCTTCGGACAGGGCTCTGGAAACACCATATATTTT.

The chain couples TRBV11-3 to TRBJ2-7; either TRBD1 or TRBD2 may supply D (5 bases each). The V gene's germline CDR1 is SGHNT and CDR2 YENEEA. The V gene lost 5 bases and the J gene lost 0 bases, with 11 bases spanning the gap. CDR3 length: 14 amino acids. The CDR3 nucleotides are TGTGCCAGCAGCCCAGCCGGGGCCTCCTACGAGCAGTACTTC. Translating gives CASSPAGASYEQYF.

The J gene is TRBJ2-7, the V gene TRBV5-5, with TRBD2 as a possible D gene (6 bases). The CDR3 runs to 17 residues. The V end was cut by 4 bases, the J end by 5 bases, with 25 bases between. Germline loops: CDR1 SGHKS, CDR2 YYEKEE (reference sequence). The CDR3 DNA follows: TGTGCCAGCAGCCGCCCGCAGACGGTCCGTGGGGGGAACGAGCAGTACTTC. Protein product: CASSRPQTVRGGNEQYF. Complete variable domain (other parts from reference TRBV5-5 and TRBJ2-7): DAGVTQSPTHLIKTRGQQVTLRCSPISGHKSVSWYQQVLGQGPQFIFQYYEKEERGRGNFPDRFSARQFPNYSSELNVNALLLGDSALYLCASSRPQTVRGGNEQYFGPGTRLTVT.

CDR3 residues: CASSLDGQGQYYEQYF. The CDR3 bases are TGTGCCAGCAGCTTAGACGGGCAGGGTCAGTACTACGAGCAGTACTTC. The chain joins TRBV7-2 to TRBJ2-7; a possible D gene is TRBD1 (5 bases). From germline, CDR1 is SGHTA and CDR2 FQGNSA. The CDR3 contains 16 residues. V gave up 1 base and J gave up 3 bases, with 16 bases separating them.

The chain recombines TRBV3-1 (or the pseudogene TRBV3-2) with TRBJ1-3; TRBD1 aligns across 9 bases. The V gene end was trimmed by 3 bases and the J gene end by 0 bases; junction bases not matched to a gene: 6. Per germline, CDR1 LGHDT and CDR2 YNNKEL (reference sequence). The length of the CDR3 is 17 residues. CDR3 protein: CASSQWDRVRSGNTIYF. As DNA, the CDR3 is TGTGCCAGCAGCCAGTGGGACAGGGTACGCTCTGGAAACACCATATATTTT.

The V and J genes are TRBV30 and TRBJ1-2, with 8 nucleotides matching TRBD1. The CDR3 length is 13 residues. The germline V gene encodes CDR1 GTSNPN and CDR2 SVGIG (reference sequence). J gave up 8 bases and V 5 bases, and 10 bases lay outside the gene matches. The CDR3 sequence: CAWDWTGSGGYTF. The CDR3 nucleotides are TGTGCCTGGGACTGGACAGGGTCTGGAGGCTACACCTTC.

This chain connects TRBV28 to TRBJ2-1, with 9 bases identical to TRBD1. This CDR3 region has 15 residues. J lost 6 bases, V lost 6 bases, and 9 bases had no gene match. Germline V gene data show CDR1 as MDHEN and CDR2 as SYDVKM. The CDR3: CASSLTGGVPNEQFF. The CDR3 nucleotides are TGTGCCAGCAGCCTCACAGGGGGCGTCCCCAATGAGCAGTTCTTC.

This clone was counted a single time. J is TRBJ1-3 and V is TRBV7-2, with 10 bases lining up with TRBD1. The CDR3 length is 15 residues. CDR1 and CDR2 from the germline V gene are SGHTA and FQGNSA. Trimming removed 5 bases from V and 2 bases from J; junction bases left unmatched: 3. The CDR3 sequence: CASSPDRGPGNTIYF. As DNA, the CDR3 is TGTGCCAGCAGCCCAGACAGGGGGCCTGGAAACACCATATATTTT.

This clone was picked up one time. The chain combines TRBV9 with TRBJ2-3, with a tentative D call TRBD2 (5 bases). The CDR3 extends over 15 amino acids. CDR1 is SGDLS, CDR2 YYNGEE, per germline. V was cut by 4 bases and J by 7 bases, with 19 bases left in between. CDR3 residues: CASSFTDLPQNTQYF. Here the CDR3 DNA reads TGTGCCAGCAGCTTCACGGACTTACCACAAAATACGCAGTATTTT.

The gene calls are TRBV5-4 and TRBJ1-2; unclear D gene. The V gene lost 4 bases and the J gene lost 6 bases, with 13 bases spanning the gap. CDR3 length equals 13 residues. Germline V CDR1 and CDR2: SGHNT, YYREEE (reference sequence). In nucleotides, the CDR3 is TGTGCCAGCAGCGCGGACGTGTCCCATGGCTACACCTTC. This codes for CASSADVSHGYTF.

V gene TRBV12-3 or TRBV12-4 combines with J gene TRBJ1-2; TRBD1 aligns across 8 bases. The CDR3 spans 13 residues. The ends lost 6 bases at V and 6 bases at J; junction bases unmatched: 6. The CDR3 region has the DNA TGTGCCAGCAGACCGACAGGGGCCGATGGCTACACCTTC. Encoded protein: CASRPTGADGYTF.

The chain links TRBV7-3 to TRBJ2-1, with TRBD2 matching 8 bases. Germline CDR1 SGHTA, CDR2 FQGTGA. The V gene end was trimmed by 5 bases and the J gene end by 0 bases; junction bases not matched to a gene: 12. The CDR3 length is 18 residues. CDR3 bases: TGTGCCAGCAGCCCCCGGCCAAGCGGGGGTAGCTCCTACAATGAGCAGTTCTTC. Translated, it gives CASSPRPSGGSSYNEQFF.

The CDR3 sequence: CASSFLQGVMNTEAFF. Here the CDR3 DNA reads TGTGCCAGCAGCTTTCTCCAGGGGGTCATGAACACTGAAGCTTTCTTT. The chain combines TRBV7-9 with TRBJ1-1, with TRBD1 matching over 7 bases. V was pared by 3 bases and J by 0 bases, with 7 bases of the junction left unmatched. Germline V gene sequence: CDR1 SEHNR, CDR2 FQNEAQ (reference sequence). CDR3 size: 16 residues. Full variable domain (missing parts from reference TRBV7-9 and TRBJ1-1): DTGVSQNPRHKITKRGQNVTFRCDPISEHNRLYWYRQTLGQGPEFLTYFQNEAQLEKSRLLSDRFSAERPKGSFSTLEIQRTEQGDSAMYLCASSFLQGVMNTEAFFGQGTRLTVV.

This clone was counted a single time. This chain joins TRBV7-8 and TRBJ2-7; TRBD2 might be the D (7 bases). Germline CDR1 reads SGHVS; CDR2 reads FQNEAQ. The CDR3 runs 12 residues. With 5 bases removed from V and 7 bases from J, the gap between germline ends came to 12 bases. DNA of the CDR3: TGTGCCAGCAGCACAGGGACTAATGAGCAGTACTTC. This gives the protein CASSTGTNEQYF.

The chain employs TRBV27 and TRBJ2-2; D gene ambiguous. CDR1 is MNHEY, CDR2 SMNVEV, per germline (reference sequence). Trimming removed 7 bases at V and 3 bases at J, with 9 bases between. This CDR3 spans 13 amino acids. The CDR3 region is CASKPGHTGELFF. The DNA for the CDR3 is TGTGCCAGCAAACCGGGCCACACCGGGGAGCTGTTTTTT.

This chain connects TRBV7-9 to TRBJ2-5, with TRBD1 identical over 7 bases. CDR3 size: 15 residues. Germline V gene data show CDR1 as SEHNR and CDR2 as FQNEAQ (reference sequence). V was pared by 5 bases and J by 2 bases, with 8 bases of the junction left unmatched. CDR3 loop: CASSAVGGLQETQYF. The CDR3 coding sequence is TGTGCCAGCAGCGCGGTAGGGGGCCTACAAGAGACCCAGTACTTC.

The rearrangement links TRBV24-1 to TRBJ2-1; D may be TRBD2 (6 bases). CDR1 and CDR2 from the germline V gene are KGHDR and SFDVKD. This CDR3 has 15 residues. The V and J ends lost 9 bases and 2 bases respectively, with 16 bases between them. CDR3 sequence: CATAPPGAAYNEQFF. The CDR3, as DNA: TGTGCCACCGCCCCCCCGGGAGCGGCCTACAATGAGCAGTTCTTC.

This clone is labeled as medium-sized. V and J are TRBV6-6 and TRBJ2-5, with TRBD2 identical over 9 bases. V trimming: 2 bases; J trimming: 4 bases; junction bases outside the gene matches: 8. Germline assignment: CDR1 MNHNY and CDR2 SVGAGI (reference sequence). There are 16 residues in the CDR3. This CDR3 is CASSYGLAGYVETQYF. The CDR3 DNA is TGTGCCAGCAGTTACGGGCTAGCGGGATATGTAGAGACCCAGTACTTC.

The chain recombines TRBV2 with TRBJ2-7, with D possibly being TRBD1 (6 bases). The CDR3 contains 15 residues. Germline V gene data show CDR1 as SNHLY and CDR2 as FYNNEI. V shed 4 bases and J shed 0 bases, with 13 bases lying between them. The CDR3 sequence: CASSAGTTLSYEQYF. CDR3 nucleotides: TGTGCCAGCAGTGCCGGGACAACCCTCTCCTACGAGCAGTACTTC. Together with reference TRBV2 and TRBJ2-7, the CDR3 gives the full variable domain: EPEVTQTPSHQVTQMGQEVILRCVPISNHLYFYWYRQILGQKVEFLVSFYNNEISEKSEIFDDQFSVERPDGSNFTLKIRSTKLEDSAMYFCASSAGTTLSYEQYFGPGTRLTVT.

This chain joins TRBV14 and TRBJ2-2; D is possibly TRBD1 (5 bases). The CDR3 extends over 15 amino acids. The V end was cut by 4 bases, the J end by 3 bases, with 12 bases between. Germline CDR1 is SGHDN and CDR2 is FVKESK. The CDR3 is CASSLTGHYTGELFF. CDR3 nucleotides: TGTGCCAGCAGCCTCACCGGACACTACACCGGGGAGCTGTTTTTT. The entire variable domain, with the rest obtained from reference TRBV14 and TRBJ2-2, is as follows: EAGVTQFPSHSVIEKGQTVTLRCDPISGHDNLYWYRRVMGKEIKFLLHFVKESKQDESGMPNNRFLAERTGGTYSTLKVQPAELEDSGVYFCASSLTGHYTGELFFGEGSRLTVL.

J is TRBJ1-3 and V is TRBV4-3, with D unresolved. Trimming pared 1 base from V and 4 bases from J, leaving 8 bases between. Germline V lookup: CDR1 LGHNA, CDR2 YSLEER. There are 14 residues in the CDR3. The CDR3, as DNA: TGCGCCAGCAGCCAAGTCTTTCCAGGAAACACCATATATTTT. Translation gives CASSQVFPGNTIYF.

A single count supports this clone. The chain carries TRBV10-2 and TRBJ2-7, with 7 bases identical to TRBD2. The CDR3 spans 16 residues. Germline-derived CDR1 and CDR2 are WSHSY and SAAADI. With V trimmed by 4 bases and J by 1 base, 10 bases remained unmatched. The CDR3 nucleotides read TGCGCCAGCAGTGGGACTAGGGGATTTGTATCCTACGAGCAGTACTTC. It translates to CASSGTRGFVSYEQYF.

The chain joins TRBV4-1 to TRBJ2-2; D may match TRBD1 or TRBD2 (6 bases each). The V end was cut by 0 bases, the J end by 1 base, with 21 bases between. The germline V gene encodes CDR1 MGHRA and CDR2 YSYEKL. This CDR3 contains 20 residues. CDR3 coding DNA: TGCGCCAGCAGCCAAGATCCGGGGGCGATTACGCCTGGGAACACCGGGGAGCTGTTTTTT. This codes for CASSQDPGAITPGNTGELFF.

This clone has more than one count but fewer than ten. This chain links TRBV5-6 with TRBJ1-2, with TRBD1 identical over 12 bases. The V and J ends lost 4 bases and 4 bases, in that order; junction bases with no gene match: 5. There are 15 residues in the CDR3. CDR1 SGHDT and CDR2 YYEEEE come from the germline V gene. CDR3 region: CASSPGTGGLYGYTF. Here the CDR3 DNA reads TGTGCCAGCAGCCCCGGGACAGGGGGCCTCTATGGCTACACCTTC.

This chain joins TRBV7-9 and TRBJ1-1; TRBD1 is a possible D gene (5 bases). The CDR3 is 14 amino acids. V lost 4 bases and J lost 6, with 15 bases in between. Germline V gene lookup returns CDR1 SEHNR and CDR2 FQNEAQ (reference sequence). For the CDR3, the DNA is TGTGCCAGCAGCTCATACAGGTATGGCGCTGAAGCTTTCTTT. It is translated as CASSSYRYGAEAFF.

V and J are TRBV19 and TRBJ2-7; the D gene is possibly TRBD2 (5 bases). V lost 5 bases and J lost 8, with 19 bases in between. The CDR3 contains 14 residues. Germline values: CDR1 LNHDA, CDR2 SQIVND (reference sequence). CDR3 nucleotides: TGTGCCAGTAGTTCGGACTCCTACGGGCCTCAGCAGTACTTC. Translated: CASSSDSYGPQQYF.